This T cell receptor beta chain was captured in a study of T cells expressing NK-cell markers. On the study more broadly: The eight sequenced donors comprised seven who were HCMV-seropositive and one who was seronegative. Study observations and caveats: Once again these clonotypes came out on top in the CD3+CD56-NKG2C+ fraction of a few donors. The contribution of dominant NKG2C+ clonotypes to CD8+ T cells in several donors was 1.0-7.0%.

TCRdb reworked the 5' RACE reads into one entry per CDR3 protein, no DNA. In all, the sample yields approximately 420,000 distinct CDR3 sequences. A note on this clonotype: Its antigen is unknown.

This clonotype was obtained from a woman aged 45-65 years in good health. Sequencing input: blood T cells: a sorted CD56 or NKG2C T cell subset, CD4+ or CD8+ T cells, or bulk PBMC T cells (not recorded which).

The CDR3: CATGLGTYNEQFF. The chain is built from TRBV24-1 and TRBJ2-1; TCRdb's D gene call, TRBD2, goes unchecked for lack of DNA. CDR1 KGHDR and CDR2 SFDVKD come from the germline V gene. This CDR3 spans 13 amino acids.